The rows below give T cell receptor beta chains drawn from one sample of a study of T cell repertoires in cytomegalovirus infection. A single record per CDR3 protein comes from TCRdb applying MiXCR to the reads. Here the sample spans hundreds of thousands of distinct CDR3 sequences, roughly a quarter being singletons. Input material: CD8+ T cells from PBMCs. The source of these receptors is a human donor in good health (CMV status not recorded). Some clones in this sample may be carry-over from other donors' samples. Each CDR3 is given with its conserved first and last residue. D genes are given only for firm matches. Part of the rows lack a size; the others show once, few, many or a class for expanded clones.

NA	TRBV7-8	NA	TRBJ2-2	TGTGCCAGCAGCCCAAGGCCGGGGACGTGGTCGACCGGGAAGCTGTTTTTT	CASSPRPGTWSTGKLFF
NA	TRBV4-1	NA	TRBJ2-7	TGCGCCAGCAGCCAAGTCGGCTCCTACGAGCAGTACTTC	CASSQVGSYEQYF
NA	TRBV9	NA	TRBJ2-1	TGTGCCACTAGCCCAAGTAGGGAGCAGTTCTTC	CATSPSREQFF
NA	TRBV7-9	few	TRBJ2-5	TGTGCCAGCAGCCACCTCGAGGCAGGGGAAGAGACCCAGTACTTC	CASSHLEAGEETQYF
NA	TRBV7-9	many	TRBJ1-1	TGTGCCAGCAGCTTAGCGATACGGAGTCGGGGGGGAGGAAAGAGAGACACTGAAGCTTTCTTT	CASSLAIRSRGGGKRDTEAFF
NA	TRBV7-6	NA	TRBJ2-3	TGTGCCAGCAGCCCGCTCTCTAGCACAGATACGCAGTATTTT	CASSPLSSTDTQYF
NA	TRBV7-6	many	TRBJ2-7	TGTGCCAGCAGCTTAGCCTTTCAGGGCGGCGAGCAGTACTTC	CASSLAFQGGEQYF
NA	TRBV6-2/TRBV6-3	NA	TRBJ1-2	TGTGCCAGCAGTTACCCCAGGGAGGACTATGGCTACACCTTC	CASSYPREDYGYTF
NA	TRBV12-3/TRBV12-4	few	TRBJ2-1	TGTGCCAGCAGTTTAGGGGGGGCAGGGGGAATTATCTTC	CASSLGGAGGIIF
TRBD1	TRBV12-3/TRBV12-4	many	TRBJ1-5	TGTGCCAGCAGTCGGACAGGGGGCCGACAGCCCCAGCATTTT	CASSRTGGRQPQHF
NA	TRBV25-1	NA	TRBJ1-6	TGTGCCAGCAGTGAATCGGGGCAGGGTAGTTCACCCCTCCACTTT	CASSESGQGSSPLHF
NA	TRBV28	NA	TRBJ2-7	TGTGCCACCCGGGGACCGGGTCTCGAGCAGTACTTC	CATRGPGLEQYF
NA	TRBV6-2/TRBV6-3	NA	TRBJ2-1	TGTGCCAGCACCGCAGTTGGAGGATACAATGAGCAGTTCTTC	CASTAVGGYNEQFF
TRBD1	TRBV6-2/TRBV6-3	NA	TRBJ1-1	TGTGCCAGCAGTTACCCGGGACAGACCAACACTGAAGCTTTCTTT	CASSYPGQTNTEAFF
TRBD2	TRBV9	few	TRBJ2-1	TGTGCCAGCACCCTAGCGGAAAGCTCCTACAATGAGCAGTTCTTC	CASTLAESSYNEQFF
TRBD1	TRBV7-3	few	TRBJ2-1	TGTGCCAGCAGCTATTCCGGGACAGCCCTCCCCTACAATGAGCAGTTCTTC	CASSYSGTALPYNEQFF
NA	TRBV7-6	many	TRBJ2-1	TGTGCCAGCAGCTTAGCCGCCAGGGGTTCCTACAATGAGCAGTTCTTC	CASSLAARGSYNEQFF
TRBD1	TRBV9	NA	TRBJ2-3	TGTGCCAGCAGCGTATCGCCCGGACCATACAAGACAGGGAAGTTTAGAACAGATACGCAGTATTTT	CASSVSPGPYKTGKFRTDTQYF
NA	TRBV7-6	many	TRBJ2-5	TGTGCCAGCACCTATACAGCTGAGACCCAGTACTTC	CASTYTAETQYF
NA	TRBV7-6	many	TRBJ2-1	TGTGCCAGCAGCTTAGGTGAGGAGGGAATCAATGAGCAGTTCTTC	CASSLGEEGINEQFF
TRBD1	TRBV4-1	NA	TRBJ2-2	TGCGCCAGCAGCCAAGGGACAGGGGGGCCGACCGGGAAGCTGTTTTTT	CASSQGTGGPTGKLFF
TRBD1	TRBV4-2	few	TRBJ1-1	TGTGCCAGCCAACCCGGACAGGCGAACACTGAAGCTTTCTTT	CASQPGQANTEAFF
TRBD1	TRBV12-3/TRBV12-4	few	TRBJ2-7	TGTGCCAGCAGGATGGGACAGGGATCCTACGAGCAGTACTTC	CASRMGQGSYEQYF
NA	TRBV12-3/TRBV12-4	NA	TRBJ1-2	TGTGCCAGCACCATGAATTGGGTCCTGGGCTACACCTTC	CASTMNWVLGYTF
NA	TRBV14	NA	TRBJ1-1	TGTGCCAGCAGCCCCCTTTTGAACACTGAAGCTTTCTTT	CASSPLLNTEAFF
NA	TRBV6-5	NA	TRBJ1-6	TGTGCCAGCAGTCCCGGGGTTGGTAATTCACCCCTCCACTTT	CASSPGVGNSPLHF
NA	TRBV29-1	few	TRBJ1-2	TGCAGCGTTGAAGATCCAGGGCCTCTCCTTTTAACTCCGGGCTACACCTTC	CSVEDPGPLLLTPGYTF
NA	TRBV6-5	many	TRBJ2-3	TGTGCCAGCAGTTACTCGGGCAATACGCAGTATTTT	CASSYSGNTQYF
NA	TRBV20-1	NA	TRBJ2-1	TGCAGTGCTCCCTTCCGGGACCCCAATGAGCAGTTCTTC	CSAPFRDPNEQFF
TRBD1	TRBV25-1	few	TRBJ1-3	TGTGCCAGCAGTGAATATTACTACCGGGACAGCGGAAACACCATATATTTT	CASSEYYYRDSGNTIYF
NA	TRBV7-6	NA	TRBJ1-1	TGTGCCAGCAGCCCCGTTCAGGGGTACGCTGAAGCTTTCTTT	CASSPVQGYAEAFF
NA	TRBV20-1	NA	TRBJ2-5	TGCAGTGCTAGGACCGGGGAGACCCAGTACTTC	CSARTGETQYF
NA	TRBV14	few	TRBJ1-1	TGTGCCAGCAGCCAAGTTGGGGTCCCGAACACTGAAGCTTTCTTT	CASSQVGVPNTEAFF
NA	TRBV29-1	once	TRBJ2-1	TGCAGCGTTGAGGCACTAGCCTACAATGAGCAGTTCTTC	CSVEALAYNEQFF
NA	TRBV29-1	NA	TRBJ2-2	TGCAGCGTTGCGAGTTCCGGGGAGCTGTTTTTT	CSVASSGELFF
NA	TRBV5-1	few	TRBJ1-1	TGCGCCAGCAGCTTCAAAACAGGGTTGAGTACTGAAGCTTTCTTT	CASSFKTGLSTEAFF
NA	TRBV28	NA	TRBJ1-1	TGTGCCAGCACCCCGCGGGGGGTTAACACTGAAGCTTTCTTT	CASTPRGVNTEAFF
NA	TRBV12-3/TRBV12-4	NA	TRBJ1-2	TGTGCCAGCAGTCTAGACGACAGGCCCACTAACTATGGCTACACCTTC	CASSLDDRPTNYGYTF
TRBD1	TRBV29-1	few	TRBJ2-5	TGCAGCGGAGCGGTCAGACAGGGGGAAGGATGGCGGACCCAGTACTTC	CSGAVRQGEGWRTQYF
NA	TRBV6-2/TRBV6-3	few	TRBJ2-2	TGTGCCAGCACCCCGGGGGAGGTCCTGAACACCGGGGAGCTGTTTTTT	CASTPGEVLNTGELFF
NA	TRBV4-1	NA	TRBJ1-1	TGCGCCAGCAGCCAAGATGCGGGAAACACTGAAGCTTTCTTT	CASSQDAGNTEAFF
NA	TRBV7-9	NA	TRBJ1-1	TGTGCCAGCAGGTCCGGGGTCGGGATGTTCACTGAAGCTTTCTTT	CASRSGVGMFTEAFF
NA	TRBV27	NA	TRBJ1-5	TGTGCCAGCAGACAGGGAGGCAATCAGCCCCAGCATTTT	CASRQGGNQPQHF
NA	TRBV12-3/TRBV12-4	few	TRBJ2-1	TGTGCCAGCAGGAAGGGGGGCAATGAGCAGTTCTTC	CASRKGGNEQFF
NA	TRBV4-2	few	TRBJ1-4	TGTGCCAGCCTACCTGGGGGGACCTTCAATGAAAAACTGTTTTTT	CASLPGGTFNEKLFF
NA	TRBV7-9	many	TRBJ1-1	TGTGCCAGCAGAGGGGCATTGGACACTGAAGCTTTCTTT	CASRGALDTEAFF
NA	TRBV4-1	NA	TRBJ1-1	TGTGCCAGCAGCCAAGAGCAGGCAAGTATGAACACTGAAGCTTTCTTT	CASSQEQASMNTEAFF
TRBD1	TRBV27	NA	TRBJ2-2	TGTGCCAGTACTCCGACAGGGGACTCCACCGGGGAGCTGTTTTTT	CASTPTGDSTGELFF
NA	TRBV14	few	TRBJ2-3	TGTGCCAGCAGCCCACTGGACGGGCGAAACACAGATACGCAGTATTTT	CASSPLDGRNTDTQYF
TRBD1	TRBV7-2	many	TRBJ2-1	TGTGCCAGCAGCTTAGACTCTTTCGGGACAGGGTCCAATGAGCAGTTCTTC	CASSLDSFGTGSNEQFF
TRBD1	TRBV6-6	many	TRBJ2-2	TGTGCCAGCAGTTACAGACAGGGGAGCACCGGGGAGCTGTTTTTT	CASSYRQGSTGELFF
NA	TRBV2	few	TRBJ2-1	TGTGCCAGCACCGGATTGGGACGGATGGGTTGGATAGCATCCTACAATGAGCAGTTCTTC	CASTGLGRMGWIASYNEQFF
NA	TRBV27	NA	TRBJ2-1	TGTGCCAGCAGTTTATCAAACGGGTACAATGAGCAGTTCTTC	CASSLSNGYNEQFF
NA	TRBV7-2	NA	TRBJ2-1	TGTGCCAGCAGCTTAGCTGCGGCATCCTACAATGAGCAGTTCTTC	CASSLAAASYNEQFF
NA	TRBV9	many	TRBJ2-1	TGTGCCAGCAGCGGGGATGAGCAGTTCTTC	CASSGDEQFF
NA	TRBV12-3/TRBV12-4	NA	TRBJ1-2	TGTGCCAGCAGTTTAAGTAGACCGCTCTATGGCTACACCTTC	CASSLSRPLYGYTF
NA	TRBV7-6	many	TRBJ1-2	TGTGCCAGCAGCTTTATGGGGGGTGATGGCTACACCTTC	CASSFMGGDGYTF